This T cell receptor (beta chain) was documented in a study of monozygotic twins with inflammatory bowel disease (dated 2019 in TCRdb). Regarding the complete study: A total of approximately 30 monozygotic twin pairs were included in the full study, comprising nine German pairs (four IBD-concordant, five IBD-discordant) and 19 IBD-discordant Danish pairs. Each individual had, on average, about 151 000 unique TCRalpha sequences and 181 000 unique TCRbeta sequences available for analysis. The search for disease-associated traits relied mainly on comparing IBD patients with their genetically identical healthy co-twins within discordant pairs. Paper-wide results and their limitations: Concordant and discordant twins showed no difference in repertoire similarity, possibly because of limited statistical power. No single strong signal or clonotype linked to IBD turned up in the results, so the idea that one exists was not supported. Background noise and inter-individual variability may have been introduced into the repertoires by the differing immunosuppressive treatments among patients. The analysis was unable to tell different T cell subtypes apart. IBD patients shared fewer clonotypes with other individuals than healthy twins did, most markedly in patients showing signs of disease activity. A decrease in TCRbeta repertoire diversity, as measured by inverse Simpson index, was observed in IBD patients compared with their healthy co-twins.

To note about this clonotype: Its antigen is not yet known.

From each donor, a 2.5 ml peripheral blood sample was drawn into PAXgene tubes and stored at -80 degrees C. Without T cell sorting, total RNA was isolated from whole blood using the PAXgene blood miRNA kit on an automated QIAcube. Deep TCRalpha and TCRbeta repertoire profiling with unique molecular barcoding was performed on peripheral blood of monozygotic twin pairs concordant or discordant for inflammatory bowel disease. For every twin pair, smoking habits were documented, and each individual was categorised as a current, former or never smoker. From the cysteine up to the phenylalanine, the CDR3 has a length of 13 residues. No DNA sequence is on record. The library relied on 5' RACE. For each TCR library, approximately 3.5 ug of total RNA was used. cDNA was synthesized with SMARTScribe reverse transcriptase in eight separate reactions per sample. During cDNA synthesis, template switching was used to introduce unique molecular identifiers that contained a 6-nucleotide sample barcode. Amplification of TCRalpha and TCRbeta cDNA involved two nested PCRs of roughly 17 and 9 cycles, and each PCR was followed by bead purification. Before amplification, the cDNA was treated with uracil DNA-glycosylase and purified using the QIAquick PCR purification kit. In the second PCR, Illumina TruSeq-compatible adapters and sample-specific barcodes were added. TapeStation and Qubit were used to check library quality and concentration, and 5 to 6.5 ng of each library was pooled. Sequencing of pooled libraries was carried out on an Illumina HiSeq2500 single-index Rapid Run using 2 x 100 bp reads and custom sequencing primers. Under the source paper's analysis protocol: PCR and sequencing errors were corrected by UMI-based consensus assembly using MiGEC version 1.2.6. MiXCR version 2.1.1 was used for V(D)J alignment, clonotype assembly and CDR3 extraction. To normalise gene usage, clonotype sharing and MAIT/NKT TCR abundance, the top 1000, 10 000 and 20 000 clonotypes in each sample were analysed. After downsampling to 27 000 UMIs, diversity was calculated as the inverse Simpson index using the vegan R package. Paired Mann-Whitney U tests were applied to discordant twin pairs, with Benjamini-Hochberg correction for multiple testing. The reads were reprocessed in TCRdb, with one entry per CDR3 protein sequence and no accompanying DNA. The authors' filters were not applied to this entry. The table for this sample shows about 450,000 distinct CDR3 sequences. More than 2% of the sample lies in the top ten.

Material for sequencing was blood. The V and J segments used are TRBV12-3 or TRBV12-4 and TRBJ1-1. The sequence came from a human donor with ulcerative colitis or Crohn's disease, or a healthy co-twin of an affected twin (not recorded which). The CDR3 has the sequence CASSLSGSTEAFF.